Sequencing of this T cell receptor (beta chain) was carried out in a study of neurological immune-mediated disorders. Study-level points and caveats: HTLV-1-associated myelopathy ranked highest for TCR clonal expansion and multiple sclerosis lowest, beneath healthy controls. CDR3 amino acid sequences of expanded clones were not shared across subjects, a result suggesting private repertoires in all groups.

Synthesis of cDNA was performed by 5'RACE using 10-nucleotide random UMIs. TCRdb analysed the 5' RACE reads with MiXCR anew, one entry per CDR3 protein. The table records tens of thousands of distinct CDR3 sequences, over 2% of them present only once. The CDR3 extends over 18 amino acids. V was clipped by 5 bases and J by 3 bases, with 25 bases between them. The V gene's germline CDR1 is SGHVS and CDR2 FQNEAQ. This clonotype appeared many times. Its antigen is undetermined. This sequence was found in a man aged 45 to 65 with multiple sclerosis. The sequencing sample was made of PBMCs. The chain uses TRBV7-8 and TRBJ1-1, with D uncertain. The CDR3 region is CASSRRAGIGSLYTEAFF. The CDR3 coding sequence is TGTGCCAGCAGCCGGCGGGCGGGGATCGGGTCCCTATACACTGAAGCTTTCTTT.